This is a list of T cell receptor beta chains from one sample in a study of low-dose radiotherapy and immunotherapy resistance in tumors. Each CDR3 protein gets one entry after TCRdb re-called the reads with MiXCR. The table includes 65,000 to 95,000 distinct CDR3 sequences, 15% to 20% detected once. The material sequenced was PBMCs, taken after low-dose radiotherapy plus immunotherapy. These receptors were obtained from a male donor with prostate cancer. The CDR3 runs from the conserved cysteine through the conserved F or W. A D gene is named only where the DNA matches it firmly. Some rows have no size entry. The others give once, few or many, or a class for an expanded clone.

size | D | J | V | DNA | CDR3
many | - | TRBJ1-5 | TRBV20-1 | TGCAGTGCTAGTGCTAATCAGCCCCAGCATTTT | CSASANQPQHF
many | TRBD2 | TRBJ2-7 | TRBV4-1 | TGCGCCAGCAGTAAGGGGGTTACCGGGACTAGCGGATCCTACGAGCAGTACTTC | CASSKGVTGTSGSYEQYF
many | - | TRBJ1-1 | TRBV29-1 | TGCAGCGTTGGGAACACTGAAGCTTTCTTT | CSVGNTEAFF
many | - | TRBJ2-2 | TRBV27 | TGTGCCAGCAGGGGGTATGGGGGCCGAACCGGGGAGCTGTTTTTT | CASRGYGGRTGELFF
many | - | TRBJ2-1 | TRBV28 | TGTGCCAGCAGTTTATGGGGGTACAATGAGCAGTTCTTC | CASSLWGYNEQFF
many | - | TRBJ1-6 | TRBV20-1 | TGCAGTGCTAGATCATCGTTTAGCTCCTATAATTCACCCCTCCACTTT | CSARSSFSSYNSPLHF
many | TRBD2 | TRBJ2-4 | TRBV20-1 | TGCAGCACCGGGGGGGTAGCCAAAAACATTCAGTACTTC | CSTGGVAKNIQYF
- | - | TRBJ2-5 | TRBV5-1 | TGCGCCAGCAGCCGATGGATGCCACAGGGTTTTCAAGAGACCCAGTACTTC | CASSRWMPQGFQETQYF
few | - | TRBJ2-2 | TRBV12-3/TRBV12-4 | TGTGCCAGCAGTTCCCGGGACCCGAACACCGGGGAGCTGTTTTTT | CASSSRDPNTGELFF
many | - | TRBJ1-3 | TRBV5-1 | TGCGCCAGCAGCTTGGGACAGACCAGTGGAAACACCATATATTTT | CASSLGQTSGNTIYF
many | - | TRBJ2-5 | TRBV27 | TGTGCCAGCAGTCAACGGACACTCGAGGGAGAGACCCAGTACTTC | CASSQRTLEGETQYF
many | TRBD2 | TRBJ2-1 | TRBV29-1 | TGCAGCGTTGATTTCGGGGGGTACAATGAGCAGTTCTTC | CSVDFGGYNEQFF
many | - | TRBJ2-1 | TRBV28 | TGTGCCAGCAGTATAAATCCTTCCGCGGCACAGTTCTTC | CASSINPSAAQFF
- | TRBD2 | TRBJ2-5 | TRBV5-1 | TGCGCCAGCAGCTTGGCTGGACTAGCGGGGACCCCCCAGTACTTC | CASSLAGLAGTPQYF
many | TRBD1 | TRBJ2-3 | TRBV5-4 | TGTGCCAGCAGCTTGGTCGGGACAGCTACCACAGATACGCAGTATTTT | CASSLVGTATTDTQYF
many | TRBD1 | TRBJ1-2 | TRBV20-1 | TGCAGTGCTACGCCCGGACAGGCCAACTATGGCTACACCTTC | CSATPGQANYGYTF
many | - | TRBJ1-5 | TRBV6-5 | TGTGCCAGCAGACGCTCACAGGGTGACAATCAGCCCCAGCATTTT | CASRRSQGDNQPQHF
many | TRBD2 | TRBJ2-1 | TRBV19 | TGTGCCAGTAGTATAGGGGGGGGGGCGGGAGGTTGGAATGAGCAGTTCTTC | CASSIGGGAGGWNEQFF
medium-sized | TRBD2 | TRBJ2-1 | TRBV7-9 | TGTGCCAGCAGCGGACCCGGGACTAGCGGGAGTCGGGGTGAGCAGTTCTTC | CASSGPGTSGSRGEQFF
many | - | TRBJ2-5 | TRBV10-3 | TGTGCCATCTCGCTGGGCCAAGAGACCCAGTACTTC | CAISLGQETQYF
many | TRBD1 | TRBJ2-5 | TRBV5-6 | TGTGCCAGCACCTTGACAGGGGGGTACCAAGAGACCCAGTACTTC | CASTLTGGYQETQYF
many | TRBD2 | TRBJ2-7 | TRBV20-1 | TGCAGTGCCCAAGCGAGCGGGACCTACGAGCAGTACTTC | CSAQASGTYEQYF
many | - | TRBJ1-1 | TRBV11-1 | TGTGCCAGCGCCGCGGAGGGGGACACTGAAGCTTTCTTT | CASAAEGDTEAFF
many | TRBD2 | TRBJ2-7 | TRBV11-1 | TGTGCCAGCAGCCTTACTAGCGGGAGTTCCTACGAGCAGTACTTC | CASSLTSGSSYEQYF
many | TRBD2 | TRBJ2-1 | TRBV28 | TGTGCCAGCAGGGGACTAGCGGGCATTTCGGTCTACAATGAGCAGTTCTTC | CASRGLAGISVYNEQFF
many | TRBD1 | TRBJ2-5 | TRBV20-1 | TGCAGTGCAAAAAGGACAGGGCTCCAAGAGACCCAGTACTTC | CSAKRTGLQETQYF
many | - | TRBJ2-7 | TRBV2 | TGTGCCAGCAGCGTGGACAAGATAGGTGAGCAGTACTTC | CASSVDKIGEQYF
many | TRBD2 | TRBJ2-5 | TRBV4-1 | TGCGCCAGCAGTTCCACAGGGGATGGGACTAGCCGTGAGACCCAGTACTTC | CASSSTGDGTSRETQYF
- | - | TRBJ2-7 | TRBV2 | TGTGCCAGCAGTGAAGCACAACTGATCTCCTACGAGCAGTACTTC | CASSEAQLISYEQYF
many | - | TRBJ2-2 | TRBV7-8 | TGTGCCAGCAGCGAGTACTCCGGGGAGCTGTTTTTT | CASSEYSGELFF
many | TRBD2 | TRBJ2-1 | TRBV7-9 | TGTGCCAGCAGCTTTACTAGCGGGAGTGGGGATGAGCAGTTCTTC | CASSFTSGSGDEQFF
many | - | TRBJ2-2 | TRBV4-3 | TGCGCCAGCAGCCAAGAGGGGGGTAACACCGGGGAGCTGTTTTTT | CASSQEGGNTGELFF
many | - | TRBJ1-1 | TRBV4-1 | TGCGCCAGCAGCCAAGATTTATACGACGGGAACACTGAAGCTTTCTTT | CASSQDLYDGNTEAFF
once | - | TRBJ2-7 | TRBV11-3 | TGTGCCAGCAGCCTAGGGTACACCTACGAGCAGTACTTC | CASSLGYTYEQYF
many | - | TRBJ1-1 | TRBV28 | TGTGCCAGCAGTTTAAGCGGGAGGACTGCTGAAGCTTTCTTT | CASSLSGRTAEAFF
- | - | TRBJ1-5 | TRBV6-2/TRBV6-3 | TGTGCCAGCAGTTACACTCTCCTTGGTCAGCGTAATCAGCCCCAGCATTTT | CASSYTLLGQRNQPQHF
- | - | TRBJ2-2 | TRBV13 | TGTGCCAGCAGCCAACTTAACACCGGGGAGCTGTTTTTT | CASSQLNTGELFF